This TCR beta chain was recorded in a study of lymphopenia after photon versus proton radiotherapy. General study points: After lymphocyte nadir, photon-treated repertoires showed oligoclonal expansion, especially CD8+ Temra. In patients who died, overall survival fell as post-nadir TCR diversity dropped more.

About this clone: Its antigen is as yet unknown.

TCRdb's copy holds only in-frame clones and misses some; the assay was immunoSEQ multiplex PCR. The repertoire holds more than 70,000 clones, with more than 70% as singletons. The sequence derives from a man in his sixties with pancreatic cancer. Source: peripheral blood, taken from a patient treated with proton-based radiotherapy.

This chain's CDR3 is CASSPGYLEAFF. Here the CDR3 DNA reads TGTGCCAGCTCACCAGGATACCTTGAAGCTTTCTTT. The genes are TRBV18 and TRBJ1-1; D gene ambiguous. V shed 2 bases and J shed 7 bases, with 8 bases lying between them. The CDR3 spans 12 residues. CDR1 KGHSH and CDR2 LQKENI come from the germline V gene.